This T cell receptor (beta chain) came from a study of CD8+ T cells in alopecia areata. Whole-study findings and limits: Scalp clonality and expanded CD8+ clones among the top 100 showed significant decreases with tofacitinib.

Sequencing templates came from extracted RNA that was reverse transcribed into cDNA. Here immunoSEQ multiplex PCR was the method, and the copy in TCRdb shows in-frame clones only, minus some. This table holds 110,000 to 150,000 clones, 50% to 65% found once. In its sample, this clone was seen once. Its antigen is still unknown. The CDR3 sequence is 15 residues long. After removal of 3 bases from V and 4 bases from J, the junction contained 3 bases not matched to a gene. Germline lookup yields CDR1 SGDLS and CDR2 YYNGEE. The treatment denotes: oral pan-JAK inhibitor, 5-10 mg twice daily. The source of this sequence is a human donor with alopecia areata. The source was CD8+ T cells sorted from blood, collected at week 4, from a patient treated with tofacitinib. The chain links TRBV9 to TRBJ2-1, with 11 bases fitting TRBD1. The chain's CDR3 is CASSAGTGGYNEQFF. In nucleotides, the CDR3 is TGTGCCAGCAGCGCCGGGACAGGGGGTTACAATGAGCAGTTCTTC. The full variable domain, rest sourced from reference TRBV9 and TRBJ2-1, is DSGVTQTPKHLITATGQRVTLRCSPRSGDLSVYWYQQSLDQGLQFLIQYYNGEERAKGNILERFSAQQFPDLHSELNLSSLELGDSALYFCASSAGTGGYNEQFFGPGTRLTVL.